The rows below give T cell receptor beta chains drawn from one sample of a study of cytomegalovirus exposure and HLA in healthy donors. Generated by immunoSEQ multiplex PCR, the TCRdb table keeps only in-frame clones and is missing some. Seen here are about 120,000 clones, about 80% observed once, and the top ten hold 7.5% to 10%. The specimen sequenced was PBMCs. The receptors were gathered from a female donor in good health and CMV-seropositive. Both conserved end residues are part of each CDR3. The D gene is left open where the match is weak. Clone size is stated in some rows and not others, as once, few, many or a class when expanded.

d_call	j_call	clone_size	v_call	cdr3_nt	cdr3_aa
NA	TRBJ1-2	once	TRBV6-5	TGTGCCAGCAGGTCTACAGGGAGCTATGGCTACACCTTC	CASRSTGSYGYTF
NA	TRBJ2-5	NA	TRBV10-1	TGCGCCAGCAGTGCGACAGTGGAGACCCAGTACTTC	CASSATVETQYF
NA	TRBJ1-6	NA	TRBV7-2	TGTGCCAGCAGCTTAGTTCAGGGTGGATCACCCCTCCACTTT	CASSLVQGGSPLHF
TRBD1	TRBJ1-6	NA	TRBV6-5	TGTGCCAGCAGTTACTCGTCGACAGGGGGTTCACCCCTCCACTTT	CASSYSSTGGSPLHF
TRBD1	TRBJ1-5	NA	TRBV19	TGTGCGAGTAGCCCCTGGACAGGGGACAATCAGCCCCAGCATTTT	CASSPWTGDNQPQHF
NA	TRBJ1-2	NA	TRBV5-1	TGCGCCAGCAGCGACAAAAGGACAGCCTATGGCTACACCTTC	CASSDKRTAYGYTF
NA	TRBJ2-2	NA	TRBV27	TGTGCCAGCAGTCCATGGGGGGGGCAGCTCACCGGGGAGCTGTTTTTT	CASSPWGGQLTGELFF
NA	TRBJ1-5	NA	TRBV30	TGTGCCTGGAGACGGGGTGGGGTTGGACAGCCCCAGCATTTT	CAWRRGGVGQPQHF
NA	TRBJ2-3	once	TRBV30	TGTGCCCTGGGACAGGAGGGGGGGAGCACAGATACGCAGTATTTT	CALGQEGGSTDTQYF
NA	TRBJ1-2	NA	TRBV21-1	TGTGCCAGCGCCAGGGGAATTGGCTACACCTTC	CASARGIGYTF
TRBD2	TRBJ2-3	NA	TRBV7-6	TGTGCCAGCAGCTATGCTAGCGGGGAAAGCACAGATACGCAGTATTTT	CASSYASGESTDTQYF
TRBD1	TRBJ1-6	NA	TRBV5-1	TGCGCCAGCAGCTTAGGACAGGAAAATTCACCCCTCCACTTT	CASSLGQENSPLHF
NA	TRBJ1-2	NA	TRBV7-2	TGTGCCAGCAGCTTAGGCGGGGGGCGTACCTATGGCTACACCTTC	CASSLGGGRTYGYTF
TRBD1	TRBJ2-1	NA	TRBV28	TGTGCCAGCAGTTCGACAGCGACCGGGACAGGTAATGAGCAGTTCTTC	CASSSTATGTGNEQFF
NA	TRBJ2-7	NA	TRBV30	TGTGCCTGGAGTGACTTCTACGAGCAGTACTTC	CAWSDFYEQYF
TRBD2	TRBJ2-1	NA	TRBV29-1	TGCAGCGTTGAAGTGTCTAGCGGGGGCCCGGAGCAGTTCTTC	CSVEVSSGGPEQFF
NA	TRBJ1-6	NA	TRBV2	TGTGCCAGCGGGCAGGGCTACAATTCACCCCTCCACTTT	CASGQGYNSPLHF
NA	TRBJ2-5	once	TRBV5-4	TGTGCCAGCAGCCCCCAGGGGACCTGGGAAGAGACCCAGTACTTC	CASSPQGTWEETQYF
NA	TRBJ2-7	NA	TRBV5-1	TGCGCCAGCAGCTTGGTTCCGGGCTCCTACGAGCAGTACTTC	CASSLVPGSYEQYF
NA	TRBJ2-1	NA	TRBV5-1	TGCGCCAGCAGCTTGGGTACCGGGACTCTTTTGGGGGTCTACAATGAGCAGTTCTTC	CASSLGTGTLLGVYNEQFF
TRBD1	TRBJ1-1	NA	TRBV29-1	TGCAGCGTTTTACCGGGACAGGGTATCATGAACACTGAAGCTTTCTTT	CSVLPGQGIMNTEAFF
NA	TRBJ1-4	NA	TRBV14	TGTGCCAGCAGCCAACTCACAGGGCCTGAAAAACTGTTTTTT	CASSQLTGPEKLFF
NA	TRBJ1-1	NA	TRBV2	TGTGCCAGCAGTGACGGTCAGGTCCGGGCTTTCTTT	CASSDGQVRAFF
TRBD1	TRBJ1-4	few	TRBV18	TGTGCCAGCTCACTCGGACAGGTACCTAATGAAAAACTGTTTTTT	CASSLGQVPNEKLFF
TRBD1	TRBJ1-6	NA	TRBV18	TGTGCCAGCTCTCCCGGACAGGGGGCGGCATCGAGGTTCCACTTT	CASSPGQGAASRFHF
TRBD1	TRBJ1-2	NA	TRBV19	TGTGCCAGTAGTAACCTTCCGGGACAGGGGGACTATGGCTACACCTTC	CASSNLPGQGDYGYTF
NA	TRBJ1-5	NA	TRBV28	TGTGCCAGCAGCGAACCCAGGGGTAGCAATCAGCCCCAGCATTTT	CASSEPRGSNQPQHF
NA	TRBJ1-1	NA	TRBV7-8	TGTGCCAGCTTACAGACGATTAACACTGAAGCTTTCTTT	CASLQTINTEAFF
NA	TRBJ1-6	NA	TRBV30	TGTGCCTGGAGTACGGGAGGCTCACCCCTCCACTTT	CAWSTGGSPLHF
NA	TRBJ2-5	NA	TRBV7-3	TGTGCCAGCAGCTTGAGTAGCCAAGAGACCCAGTACTTC	CASSLSSQETQYF
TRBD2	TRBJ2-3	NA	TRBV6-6	TGTGCCAGCAGCCCGGGGGGTGATGGGCAGTATTTT	CASSPGGDGQYF
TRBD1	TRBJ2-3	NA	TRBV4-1	TGCGCCAGCAGCCCGGGACAGGGTACAGATACGCAGTATTTT	CASSPGQGTDTQYF
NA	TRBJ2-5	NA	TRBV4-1	TGCGCCAGCAGCCAAAACCCGACAGGCCCCCAAGAGACCCAGTACTTC	CASSQNPTGPQETQYF
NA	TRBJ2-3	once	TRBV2	TGTGCCAGCAGTGGAGGCTTACTTAGCACAGATACGCAGTATTTT	CASSGGLLSTDTQYF
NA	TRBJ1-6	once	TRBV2	TGTGCCAGCAGTGTGACAGACTATAATTCACCCCTCCACTTT	CASSVTDYNSPLHF
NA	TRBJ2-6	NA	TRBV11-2	TGTGCCAGCAGCTCACGGGGACACCAGTCTGGGGCCAACGTCCTGACTTTC	CASSSRGHQSGANVLTF
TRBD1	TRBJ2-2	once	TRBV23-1	TGCGCCAGCAGTCAATTGGACAGGGACACCGGGGAGCTGTTTTTT	CASSQLDRDTGELFF
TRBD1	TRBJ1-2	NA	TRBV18	TGTGCCAGCTCGGGACAGGGCGGTTTGAGTGGCTACACCTTC	CASSGQGGLSGYTF
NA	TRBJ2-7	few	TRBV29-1	TGCAGCGTTGAGAAGGACAGCTCCTACGAGCAGTACTTC	CSVEKDSSYEQYF
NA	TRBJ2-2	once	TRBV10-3	TGTGCCATCAGGGTGGCCTCGAACACCGGGGAGCTGTTTTTT	CAIRVASNTGELFF
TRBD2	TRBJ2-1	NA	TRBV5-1	TGCGCCAGCAGATCGATACCGGGACTAGCGGGGGACAATGAGCAGTTCTTC	CASRSIPGLAGDNEQFF
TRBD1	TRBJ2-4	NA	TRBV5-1	TGCGCCAGCAGCTGGGGACAGGGCGCAAACATTCAGTACTTC	CASSWGQGANIQYF
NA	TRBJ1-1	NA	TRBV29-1	TGCAGCGTGAACAGGGACACTGAAGCTTTCTTT	CSVNRDTEAFF
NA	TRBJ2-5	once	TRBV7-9	TGTGCCAGCAGCCTGGGAGGTGCCCAAGAGACCCAGTACTTC	CASSLGGAQETQYF
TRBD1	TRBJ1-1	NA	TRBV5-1	TGCGCCAGTCGATTAGGGACAGGGAACACTGAAGCTTTCTTT	CASRLGTGNTEAFF
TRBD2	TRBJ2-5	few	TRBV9	TGTGCCAGCAGCGTAGAGGCTAGCGGAGCTCAAGAGACCCAGTACTTC	CASSVEASGAQETQYF
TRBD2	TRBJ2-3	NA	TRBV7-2	TGTGCCAGCAGTTCGGGACTAGCGGGCACAGATACGCAGTATTTT	CASSSGLAGTDTQYF
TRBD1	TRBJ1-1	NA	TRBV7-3	TGTGCCAGCAGCGTTCAGGGGGGCACTGAAGCTTTCTTT	CASSVQGGTEAFF
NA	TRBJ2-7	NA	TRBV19	TGTGCCAGTAGTATCTACCCTACAGGAATCGAGCAGTACTTC	CASSIYPTGIEQYF
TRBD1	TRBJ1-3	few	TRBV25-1	TGTGCCGCCTGGCAGGGGGCTGGAAACACCATATATTTT	CAAWQGAGNTIYF
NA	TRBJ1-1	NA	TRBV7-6	TGTGCCAGCAGCTTGGGACTCCAGAACACTGAAGCTTTCTTT	CASSLGLQNTEAFF